One sample yielded the 12 T cell receptor beta chains listed below, sequenced in a study of T cell responses to AZD1222 COVID-19 vaccine. Sequencing used immunoSEQ multiplex PCR; TCRdb keeps in-frame clones, though not all of them. The repertoire holds about 120,000 clones, with roughly 90% as singletons. This material consisted of peripheral blood, taken on day 0 of AZD1222 vaccination. Source of these receptors: an adult in good health.

V gene TRBV6-2 or TRBV6-3 combines with J gene TRBJ1-5, with D possibly being TRBD1 (5 bases). V dropped 5 bases and J dropped 1 base, with 15 bases sitting between them. Germline V gene data show CDR1 as MNHEY and CDR2 as SVGEGT. This CDR3 contains 16 residues. The CDR3 protein is CASSDLSRGSNQPQHF. DNA for the CDR3: TGTGCCAGCAGTGACCTCTCTCGGGGGAGCAATCAGCCCCAGCATTTT.

The chain uses TRBV12-3 or TRBV12-4 and TRBJ1-2; D is undetermined. V lost 1 base and J lost 2, with 2 bases in between. The CDR3 has 12 residues. DNA of the CDR3: TGTGCCAGCAGTTTAGGCAACTATGGCTACACCTTC. Its translation is CASSLGNYGYTF.

The J gene is TRBJ1-2, the V gene TRBV24-1; weak D call: TRBD1 (6 bases). Germline CDR1 KGHDR, CDR2 SFDVKD. Trimming removed 3 bases at V and 8 bases at J, with 12 bases between. The CDR3 consists of 13 residues. In DNA form, the CDR3 reads TGTGCCACCAGTGATCCTACAGGGATAGGCTACACCTTC. It yields the protein CATSDPTGIGYTF.

V usage is TRBV6-1 and J usage is TRBJ2-7, with D perhaps TRBD2 (6 bases). Between the trimmed V and J ends, which lost 1 base and 3 bases, there was a span of 13 bases. The CDR3 has 15 amino acids. Germline loops: CDR1 MNHNS, CDR2 SASEGT. CDR3 region: CASSEGAGTNYEQYF. The CDR3 nucleotides read TGTGCCAGCAGTGAAGGGGCGGGGACGAACTACGAGCAGTACTTC.

The chain carries TRBV3-1 (or the pseudogene TRBV3-2) and TRBJ2-1; D is perhaps TRBD2 (6 bases). Trimming left V 1 base short and J 10 bases short, with 17 bases between. The CDR3 has 15 amino acids. Looked up from germline, CDR1 is LGHDT and CDR2 is YNNKEL (reference sequence). The CDR3 nucleotides read TGTGCCAGCAGCCAAGTACGCGGGGCGGTAAGCGAGCAGTTCTTC. Protein: CASSQVRGAVSEQFF.

The J gene is TRBJ2-7, the V gene TRBV5-1, with D hard to call. The CDR3 runs 14 residues. With 0 bases removed from V and 1 base from J, the gap between germline ends came to 8 bases. Germline V lookup: CDR1 SGHRS, CDR2 YFSETQ. The CDR3, as DNA: TGCGCCAGCAGCTTGGAGCTCAGTTCCTACGAGCAGTACTTC. Translated, it gives CASSLELSSYEQYF. Full variable domain (outside the CDR3, taken from reference TRBV5-1 and TRBJ2-7): KAGVTQTPRYLIKTRGQQVTLSCSPISGHRSVSWYQQTPGQGLQFLFEYFSETQRNKGNFPGRFSGRQFSNSRSEMNVSTLELGDSALYLCASSLELSSYEQYFGPGTRLTVT.

The DNA of the CDR3 is TGTGCCAGCAGCCAAGATGGAAACGGGGGGGCCCGGGAAGAGACCCAGTACTTC. This gives the protein CASSQDGNGGAREETQYF. The chain recombines TRBV4-2 with TRBJ2-5, with 8 bases identical to TRBD2. V was pared by 0 bases and J by 3 bases, with 12 bases of the junction left unmatched. Germline V gene data show CDR1 as LGHNA and CDR2 as YNFKEQ. The CDR3 has 18 amino acids.

The chain is built from TRBV6-5 and TRBJ1-2; TRBD1 agrees at 7 bases. V was pared by 5 bases and J by 4 bases, with 4 bases of the junction left unmatched. The V gene's germline CDR1 is MNHEY and CDR2 SVGAGI. This CDR3 has 13 amino acids. CDR3 coding DNA: TGTGCCAGCAGTCGACAGGGTATCTATGGCTACACCTTC. Its translation is CASSRQGIYGYTF.

By sample share, this clone is medium-sized. J is TRBJ1-6 and V is TRBV4-2; 8 bases are a match to TRBD1. Per the germline V gene, CDR1 is LGHNA and CDR2 is YNFKEQ. CDR3 length: 15 amino acids. V lost 1 base and J lost 6; bases outside the gene matches: 2. DNA for the CDR3: TGTGCCAGCAGCCAAGGGACAGGGCTTAATTCACCCCTCCACTTT. Translating it yields CASSQGTGLNSPLHF.

V gene TRBV11-2 combines with J gene TRBJ1-2, with TRBD1 identical over 7 bases. CDR1 is SGHAT and CDR2 is FQNNGV in the germline V gene. The V and J ends lost 5 bases and 4 bases, in that order; junction bases with no gene match: 7. CDR3 length: 14 residues. The CDR3 spells CASSRGTDLYGYTF. For the CDR3, the DNA is TGTGCCAGCAGCCGGGGGACAGACCTCTATGGCTACACCTTC.

This clone was found a few times. The chain employs TRBV5-1 and TRBJ2-5; TRBD2 aligns across 8 bases. The CDR3 has 14 residues. V lost 2 bases and J lost 5; bases outside the gene matches: 5. The V gene's germline CDR1 is SGHRS and CDR2 YFSETQ. The CDR3 DNA is TGCGCCAGCAGCTTCGGGGGGGCCCGGGAGACCCAGTACTTC. It translates to CASSFGGARETQYF.

This clone occurred once. The chain uses TRBV9 and TRBJ2-3; D gene unclear. The CDR3 runs 15 residues. Germline CDR1 SGDLS, CDR2 YYNGEE. V was cut by 0 bases and J by 2 bases, with 10 bases left in between. DNA for the CDR3: TGTGCCAGCAGCGTAGGCGCTCAGGACACAGATACGCAGTATTTT. Encoded protein: CASSVGAQDTDTQYF.